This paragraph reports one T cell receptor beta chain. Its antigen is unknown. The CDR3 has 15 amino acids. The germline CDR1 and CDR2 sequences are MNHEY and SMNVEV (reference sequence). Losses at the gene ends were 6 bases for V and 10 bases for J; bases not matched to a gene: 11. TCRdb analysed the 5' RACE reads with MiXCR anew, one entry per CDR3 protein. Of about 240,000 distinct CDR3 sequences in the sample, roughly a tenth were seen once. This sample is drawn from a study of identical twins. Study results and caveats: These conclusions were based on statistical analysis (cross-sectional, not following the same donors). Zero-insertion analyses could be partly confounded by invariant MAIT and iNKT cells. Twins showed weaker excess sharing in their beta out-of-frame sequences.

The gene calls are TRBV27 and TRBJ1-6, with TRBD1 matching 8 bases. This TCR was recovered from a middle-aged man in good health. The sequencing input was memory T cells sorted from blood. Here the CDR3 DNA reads TGTGCCAGCAGCACCCAGGGGGCGCGGGGCTCACCCCTCCACTTT. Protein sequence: CASSTQGARGSPLHF.